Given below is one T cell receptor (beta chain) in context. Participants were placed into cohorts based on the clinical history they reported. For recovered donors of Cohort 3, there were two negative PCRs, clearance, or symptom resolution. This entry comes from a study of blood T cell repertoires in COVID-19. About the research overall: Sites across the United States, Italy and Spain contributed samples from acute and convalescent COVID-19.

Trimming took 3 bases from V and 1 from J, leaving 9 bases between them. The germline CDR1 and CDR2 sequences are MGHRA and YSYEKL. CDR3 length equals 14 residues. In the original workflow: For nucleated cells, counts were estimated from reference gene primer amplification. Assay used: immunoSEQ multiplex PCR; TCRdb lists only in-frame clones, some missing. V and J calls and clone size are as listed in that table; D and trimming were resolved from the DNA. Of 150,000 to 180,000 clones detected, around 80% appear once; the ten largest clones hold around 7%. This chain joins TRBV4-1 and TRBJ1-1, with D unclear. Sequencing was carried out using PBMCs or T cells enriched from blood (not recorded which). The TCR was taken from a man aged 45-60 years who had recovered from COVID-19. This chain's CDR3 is CASSHPGRNTEAFF. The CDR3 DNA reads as TGCGCCAGCAGCCACCCCGGGAGGAACACTGAAGCTTTCTTT.